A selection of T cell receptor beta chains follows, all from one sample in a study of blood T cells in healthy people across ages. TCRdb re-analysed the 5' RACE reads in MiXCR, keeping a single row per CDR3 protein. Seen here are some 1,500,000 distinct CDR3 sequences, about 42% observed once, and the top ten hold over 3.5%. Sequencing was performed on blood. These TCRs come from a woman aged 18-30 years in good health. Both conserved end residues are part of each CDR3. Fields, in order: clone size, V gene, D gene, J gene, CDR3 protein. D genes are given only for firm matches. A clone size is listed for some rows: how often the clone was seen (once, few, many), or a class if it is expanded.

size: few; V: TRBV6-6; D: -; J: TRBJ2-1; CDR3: CASSYSLSSVRNEQFF
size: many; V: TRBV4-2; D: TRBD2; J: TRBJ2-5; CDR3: CASSHGLAGQETQYF
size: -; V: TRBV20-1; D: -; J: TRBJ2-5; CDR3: CSARRQEETQYF
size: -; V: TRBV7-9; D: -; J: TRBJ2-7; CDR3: CASSSYRDGGSYEQYF
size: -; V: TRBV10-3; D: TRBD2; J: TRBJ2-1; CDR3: CAISEVFGFLAGDNEQFF
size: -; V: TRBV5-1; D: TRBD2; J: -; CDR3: CASSMTSGNTGSYNEQYF
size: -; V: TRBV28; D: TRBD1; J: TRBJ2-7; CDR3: CAVGDRSYEQYF
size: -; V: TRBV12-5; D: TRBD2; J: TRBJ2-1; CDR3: CASGTGTSVNNEQFF
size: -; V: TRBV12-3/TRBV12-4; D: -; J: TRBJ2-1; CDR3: CVSSFKAEYNEQFF
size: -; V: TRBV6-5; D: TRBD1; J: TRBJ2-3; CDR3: CAARDRFTDTQYF
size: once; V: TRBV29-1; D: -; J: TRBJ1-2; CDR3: CSVVRRGSYGHTF
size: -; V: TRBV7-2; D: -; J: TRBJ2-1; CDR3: CASSLTISFYNEQFF
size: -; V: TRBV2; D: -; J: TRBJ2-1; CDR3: CASATGFSYNEQFF
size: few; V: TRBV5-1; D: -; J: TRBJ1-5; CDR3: CASSLEPRTGNQPQHF
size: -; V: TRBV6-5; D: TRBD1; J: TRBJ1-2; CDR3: CASSPSEGAYYGYTF
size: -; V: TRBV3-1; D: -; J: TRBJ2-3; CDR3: CASRRPLSDTQYF
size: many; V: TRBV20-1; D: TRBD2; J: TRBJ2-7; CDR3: CSAGQKAGGPYEQYF
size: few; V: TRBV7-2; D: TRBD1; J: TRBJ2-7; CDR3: CASSLVLRGSYEQYF
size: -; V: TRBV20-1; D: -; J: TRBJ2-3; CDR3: CSADSSGSISDTQYF
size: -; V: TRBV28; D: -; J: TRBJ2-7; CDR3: CASSLTGQGLGEQYF
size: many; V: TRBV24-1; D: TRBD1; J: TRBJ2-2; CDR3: CATSDLGQGDTGELFF
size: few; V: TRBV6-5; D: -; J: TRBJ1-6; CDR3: CASRPDSSNSPLHF
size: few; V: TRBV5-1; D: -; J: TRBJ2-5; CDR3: CASSSGRKIYQETQYF